Given below is one T cell receptor (beta chain) in context. The CDR3 covers 14 residues. Some clones are missing from TCRdb's copy, which holds only in-frame ones; the method was immunoSEQ multiplex PCR. The table shows over 120,000 clones, with around 85% occurring only once. The age range of participants was about 18 to 89 years, with residence in about 25 US areas. Cohort 3 recovery required two negative PCRs, clearance, or symptom resolution. The data originate from a study of blood T cell repertoires in COVID-19. At the level of the study: Samples of COVID-19 (acute and convalescent) were obtained from the United States, Italy and Spain.

Sequencing input: PBMCs or T cells enriched from blood (not recorded which). The rearrangement links TRBV12-2 to TRBJ2-7; the D segment call TRBD2 is taken from the table without a DNA check. TRBV12-2 is marked as a pseudogene. The source of this sequence is a man aged 50 to 59 who had recovered from COVID-19. CDR3 loop: CASRLERTSYEQYF. The CDR3 DNA follows: TGTGCAAGTCGCTTAGAGCGGACTAGCTACGAGCAGTACTTC.